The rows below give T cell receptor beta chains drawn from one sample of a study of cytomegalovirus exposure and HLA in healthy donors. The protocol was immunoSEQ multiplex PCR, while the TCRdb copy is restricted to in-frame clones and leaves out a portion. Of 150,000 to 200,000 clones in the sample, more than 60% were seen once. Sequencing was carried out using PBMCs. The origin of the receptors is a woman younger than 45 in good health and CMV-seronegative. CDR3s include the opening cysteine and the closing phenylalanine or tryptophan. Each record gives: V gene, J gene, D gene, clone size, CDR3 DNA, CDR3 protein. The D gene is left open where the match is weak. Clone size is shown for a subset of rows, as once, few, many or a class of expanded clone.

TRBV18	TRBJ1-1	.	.	TGTGCCAGCTCACCAACCCACACGAACACTGAAGCTTTCTTT	CASSPTHTNTEAFF
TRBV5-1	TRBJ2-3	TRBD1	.	TGCGCCAGCAGCTCGGGACAGGGTCTCACAGATACGCAGTATTTT	CASSSGQGLTDTQYF
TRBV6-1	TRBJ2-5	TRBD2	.	TGTGCCAGCAGTGAAATGGTAGGGCGGGAGCAGGAGACCCAGTACTTC	CASSEMVGREQETQYF
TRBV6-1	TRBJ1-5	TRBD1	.	TGTGCCAGCAGTGTTAAATGGGACAGGTATAGCAATCAGCCCCAGCATTTT	CASSVKWDRYSNQPQHF
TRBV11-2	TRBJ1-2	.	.	TGTGCCAGCAGCTTAGTAGGCCCGACAGGCTTCTATGGCTACACCTTC	CASSLVGPTGFYGYTF
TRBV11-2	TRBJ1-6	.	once	TGTGCCAGCAGCTTCCGCGGGTTGCGGAGCTCCTATAATTCACCCCTCCACTTT	CASSFRGLRSSYNSPLHF
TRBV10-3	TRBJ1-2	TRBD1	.	TGTGCCATCAATCCGGGACAGGCGTTTCTGAGCTACACCTTC	CAINPGQAFLSYTF
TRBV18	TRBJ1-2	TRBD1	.	TGTGCCAGCTCACCAGCTCGGGACAGGGTCGTTGGCTACACCTTC	CASSPARDRVVGYTF
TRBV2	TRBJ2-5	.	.	TGTGCCAGCAGTGAGATGACAGCCGAAGAGACCCAGTACTTC	CASSEMTAEETQYF
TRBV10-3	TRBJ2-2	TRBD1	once	TGTGCCATCAGCCAGACAGGGGGCGGGTACACCGGGGAGCTGTTTTTT	CAISQTGGGYTGELFF
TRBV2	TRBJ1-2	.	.	TGTGCCAGTGGGACAACCGCCGCGTCTGGCTACACCTTC	CASGTTAASGYTF
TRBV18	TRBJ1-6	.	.	TGTGCCAGCTCACCCGGTTCGGATTCACCCCTCCACTTT	CASSPGSDSPLHF
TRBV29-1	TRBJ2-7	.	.	TGCAGCGTTGAAGACGGGAGCACCTACGAGCAGTACTTC	CSVEDGSTYEQYF
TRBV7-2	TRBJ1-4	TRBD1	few	TGTGCCAGCAGCCCTGGACAGGGAGGTAATGAAAAACTGTTTTTT	CASSPGQGGNEKLFF
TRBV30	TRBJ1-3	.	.	TGTGCCTGGAAGAGGGGCCGGGACTTCTCTGGAAACACCATATATTTT	CAWKRGRDFSGNTIYF
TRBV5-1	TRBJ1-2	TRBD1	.	TGCGCCAGCAGCTTTGTGGGACAGGGGCCGGGCGGCTACACCTTC	CASSFVGQGPGGYTF